The 17 T cell receptor beta chains below come from one sample, sequenced in a study of blood T cell repertoires in COVID-19. Profiled with immunoSEQ multiplex PCR; TCRdb holds only in-frame clones, not every one. Here the sample spans about 220,000 clones, around 88% being singletons. The material sequenced was PBMCs or T cells enriched from blood (not recorded which). These receptors all come from a woman aged 50 to 65 with acute COVID-19.

This CDR3 is CASSVGLAGYQETQYF. The DNA for the CDR3 is TGTGCCAGCAGCGTAGGGTTAGCGGGTTACCAAGAGACCCAGTACTTC. The chain couples TRBV9 to TRBJ2-5; 7 bases match TRBD2. Unmatched junction bases numbered 5, after V lost 0 bases and J lost 0 bases. The CDR3 totals 16 residues. CDR1 is SGDLS and CDR2 is YYNGEE in the germline V gene.

V is TRBV7-3 and J is TRBJ2-6; a possible D gene is TRBD1 (6 bases). The CDR3 has 16 residues. Trimming stripped 4 bases from V and 2 bases from J, with 12 bases between. Germline CDR1 and CDR2: SGHTA and FQGTGA. The DNA of the CDR3 is TGTGCCAGCAGCTCGACAGGATCCCCTGGGGCCAACGTCCTGACTTTC. This codes for CASSSTGSPGANVLTF.

The DNA of the CDR3 is TGTGCCAGCAGTTTAGTCATCTCCGGGCAGCCCCAGCATTTT. Amino acids: CASSLVISGQPQHF. V is TRBV27 and J is TRBJ1-5; D not resolved. In germline, CDR1 is MNHEY, CDR2 SMNVEV (reference sequence). With 2 bases removed from V and 7 bases from J, the gap between germline ends came to 12 bases. CDR3 length: 14 amino acids.

The rearrangement uses TRBV12-3 or TRBV12-4 and TRBJ2-7; D is perhaps TRBD1 (5 bases). The CDR3 has 12 amino acids. Trimming took 6 bases from V and 2 from J, leaving 8 bases between them. The CDR3 is CASSQGTYEQYF. DNA of the CDR3: TGTGCCAGCAGCCAGGGAACCTACGAGCAGTACTTC.

This chain joins TRBV27 and TRBJ2-7; D might be TRBD2 (5 bases). Germline values: CDR1 MNHEY, CDR2 SMNVEV (reference sequence). V lost 4 bases, J lost 0 bases, and 16 bases lay in between. This CDR3 has 16 amino acids. This CDR3 is CASSSWTGLISYEQYF. In DNA form, the CDR3 reads TGTGCCAGCAGTTCGTGGACTGGCTTAATCTCCTACGAGCAGTACTTC.

The gene calls are TRBV9 and TRBJ2-2; tentatively, D is TRBD1 (6 bases). V was cut by 3 bases and J by 0 bases, with 15 bases left in between. The CDR3 has 17 residues. Germline CDR1 SGDLS, CDR2 YYNGEE. The CDR3 nucleotides are TGTGCCAGCAGCGCGAGGGGGTCAGGATCGAACACCGGGGAGCTGTTTTTT. Its translation: CASSARGSGSNTGELFF.

V gene TRBV5-6 combines with J gene TRBJ1-5; D is unresolved. V lost 1 base, J lost 2 bases, and 10 bases lay in between. Germline CDR1 reads SGHDT; CDR2 reads YYEEEE. This CDR3 is 15 amino acids long. This CDR3 reads CASSLMGQGNQPQHF. In nucleotides, the CDR3 is TGTGCCAGCAGCTTGATGGGCCAGGGCAATCAGCCCCAGCATTTT.

This clone was recorded only once. The V and J genes are TRBV20-1 and TRBJ1-3; the D is unclear. The germline CDR1 and CDR2 sequences are DFQATT and SNEGSKA (reference sequence). The length of the CDR3 is 12 residues. V gave up 3 bases and J gave up 7 bases, with 10 bases separating them. The CDR3: CSASSGGNTIYF. In DNA, the CDR3 is TGCAGTGCTAGTAGCGGCGGGAACACCATATATTTT.

The rearrangement links TRBV6-1 to TRBJ1-5, with no clear D. V was trimmed by 1 base and J by 5 bases, leaving 15 bases between them. Looked up from germline, CDR1 is MNHNS and CDR2 is SASEGT. This CDR3 spans 16 amino acids. CDR3 protein: CASSEGGAPVDQPQHF. In DNA form, the CDR3 reads TGTGCCAGCAGTGAAGGGGGAGCACCAGTCGATCAGCCCCAGCATTTT.

The CDR3 DNA reads TGTGCCAGCCACGGGACTACCTCAAATACGCAGTATTTT. This codes for CASHGTTSNTQYF. The chain has TRBV27 and TRBJ2-3; the match to TRBD2 covers 7 bases. Germline V gene lookup returns CDR1 MNHEY and CDR2 SMNVEV (reference sequence). V shed 8 bases, J shed 7 bases, and the junction held 9 bases outside the gene matches. The CDR3 spans 13 residues.

V is TRBV3-1 (or the pseudogene TRBV3-2) and J is TRBJ1-2; 7 bases line up with TRBD1. In germline, CDR1 is LGHDT, CDR2 YNNKEL (reference sequence). The J segment lost 3 bases and the V segment lost 0 bases, leaving 22 bases of the junction unmatched. CDR3 length: 21 amino acids. This CDR3 is CASSQDSMRRGRSMPHYGYTF. CDR3 sequence (DNA): TGTGCCAGCAGCCAAGATTCGATGCGAAGGGGGCGGTCGATGCCCCACTATGGCTACACCTTC.

The CDR3 sequence: CASSLWETSGSYEQYF. The CDR3 nucleotides read TGTGCCAGCAGTTTATGGGAGACTAGCGGGAGCTACGAGCAGTACTTC. The chain couples TRBV28 to TRBJ2-7; 12 nucleotides align to TRBD2. The V and J ends lost 0 bases and 3 bases, in that order; junction bases with no gene match: 3. The germline V gene encodes CDR1 MDHEN and CDR2 SYDVKM. The length of the CDR3 is 16 residues.

The chain couples TRBV18 to TRBJ1-6; D is ambiguous. CDR1 and CDR2 (germline): KGHSH, LQKENI. The CDR3 is 14 amino acids. The ends were cut back, 3 bases at V and 0 bases at J, with 3 bases in the middle. CDR3 coding DNA: TGTGCCAGCTCACCGAGCTCCTATAATTCACCCCTCCACTTT. It encodes CASSPSSYNSPLHF. The entire variable domain, with the rest obtained from reference TRBV18 and TRBJ1-6, is as follows: NAGVMQNPRHLVRRRGQEARLRCSPMKGHSHVYWYRQLPEEGLKFMVYLQKENIIDESGMPKERFSAEFPKEGPSILRIQQVVRGDSAAYFCASSPSSYNSPLHFGNGTRLTVT.

CDR3 loop: CASSLSSGRGNTIYF. CDR3 DNA sequence: TGTGCCAGCAGCTTATCATCTGGGCGAGGAAACACCATATATTTT. This chain uses TRBV7-2 with TRBJ1-3, with unresolved D. This CDR3 is built from 15 residues. Germline V gene sequence: CDR1 SGHTA, CDR2 FQGNSA. V dropped 2 bases and J dropped 4 bases, with 12 bases sitting between them.

The V gene is TRBV19, the J gene TRBJ1-1, with 8 bases matching TRBD1. The CDR3 runs to 13 residues. The V and J ends lost 9 bases and 4 bases, in that order; junction bases with no gene match: 7. Germline CDR1 is LNHDA and CDR2 is SQIVND (reference sequence). The CDR3 here is CASGGQGGTEAFF. CDR3 bases: TGTGCCAGCGGTGGACAGGGTGGCACTGAAGCTTTCTTT.

This clone was detected only a few times. This rearrangement joins TRBV2 to TRBJ2-4, with 15 bases aligning to TRBD2. V dropped 6 bases and J dropped 0; count of bases not matched to a gene: 9. Germline V lookup: CDR1 SNHLY, CDR2 FYNNEI. The CDR3 loop spans 19 amino acids. The CDR3 is CASRKGLAGGELAKNIQYF. CDR3 coding DNA: TGTGCCAGCAGGAAGGGACTAGCGGGAGGCGAATTAGCCAAAAACATTCAGTACTTC.

The V gene is TRBV7-2, the J gene TRBJ2-1, with D possibly being TRBD1 (6 bases). Deletions cut 2 bases from V and 6 bases from J, with 14 bases between. The germline V gene has CDR1 SGHTA and CDR2 FQGNSA. This CDR3 is built from 15 residues. The CDR3 loop reads CASSLQGGVLNEQFF. The CDR3 DNA is TGTGCCAGCAGCTTACAAGGGGGAGTTCTCAATGAGCAGTTCTTC. Full variable domain (remainder filled in from reference TRBV7-2 and TRBJ2-1): GAGVSQSPSNKVTEKGKDVELRCDPISGHTALYWYRQSLGQGLEFLIYFQGNSAPDKSGLPSDRFSAERTGGSVSTLTIQRTQQEDSAVYLCASSLQGGVLNEQFFGPGTRLTVL.